Presented here are 14 T cell receptor beta chains from one specimen sequenced in a study of T-cell reconstitution after alpha-beta-depleted transplantation in children. Unique molecular identifiers tagged the TCRbeta library. One entry per CDR3 protein results from TCRdb running MiXCR on the PCR reads. The table includes hundreds of thousands of distinct CDR3 sequences, about 10% detected once. Sequencing used PBMCs from the stem cell graft donor, obtained from the stem cell graft. The receptors come from a human donor who donated a stem cell graft to a child with acute myeloid leukemia.

This clonotype has only a few counts. This sequence joins TRBV30 and TRBJ2-2; D is unclear. CDR1 GTSNPN and CDR2 SVGIG come from the germline V gene (reference sequence). This CDR3 region has 12 residues. The ends were cut back, 1 base at V and 3 bases at J, with 3 bases in the middle. CDR3 sequence reads: CAWSGHTGELFF. The CDR3 DNA follows: TGTGCCTGGAGTGGACACACCGGGGAGCTGTTTTTT.

This clonotype was detected a few times. J is TRBJ2-1 and V is TRBV9; 10 nucleotides line up with TRBD1. Trimming took 6 bases from V and 7 from J; bases not matched to a gene: 7. This CDR3 spans 14 amino acids. CDR1 is SGDLS and CDR2 is YYNGEE in the germline V gene. The CDR3 sequence is CASNRDRGLNEQFF. CDR3 nucleotides: TGTGCCAGCAATCGGGACAGGGGTCTGAATGAGCAGTTCTTC.

This clonotype came up a few times. The J gene is TRBJ2-2, the V gene TRBV20-1; 9 positions match TRBD2. The J segment lost 5 bases and the V segment lost 0 bases, leaving 10 bases of the junction unmatched. There are 17 residues in the CDR3. Germline CDR1 DFQATT, CDR2 SNEGSKA (reference sequence). DNA for the CDR3: TGCAGTGCTAGAGATCAGGCAGGGCTAGCGGGAACCGGGGAGCTGTTTTTT. Translating gives CSARDQAGLAGTGELFF.

This clonotype was seen only a few times. The genes are TRBV29-1 and TRBJ1-3; D might be TRBD1 (6 bases). The germline gives CDR1 SQVTM, CDR2 ANQGSEA. This CDR3 region has 12 residues. V lost 4 bases, J lost 3 bases, and 7 bases lay in between. The CDR3 loop is CSVAGDGNTIYF. The CDR3 nucleotides read TGCAGCGTTGCAGGGGATGGAAACACCATATATTTT.

V usage is TRBV5-1 and J usage is TRBJ2-1, with 9 bases lining up with TRBD2. The ends lost 4 bases at V and 6 bases at J; junction bases unmatched: 5. Germline V gene sequence: CDR1 SGHRS, CDR2 YFSETQ. This CDR3 contains 14 residues. CDR3 coding DNA: TGCGCCAGCAGCGTCGGGACTAGCCGCAATGAGCAGTTCTTC. The encoded protein is CASSVGTSRNEQFF. The full variable domain, rest sourced from reference TRBV5-1 and TRBJ2-1, is KAGVTQTPRYLIKTRGQQVTLSCSPISGHRSVSWYQQTPGQGLQFLFEYFSETQRNKGNFPGRFSGRQFSNSRSEMNVSTLELGDSALYLCASSVGTSRNEQFFGPGTRLTVL.

This CDR3 reads CSASSYGTEDTEAFF. The CDR3 coding sequence is TGCAGTGCTAGTTCGTACGGGACAGAGGACACTGAAGCTTTCTTT. The V and J genes are TRBV20-1 and TRBJ1-1, with 7 nucleotides matching TRBD1. The CDR3 has 15 amino acids. V gave up 3 bases and J gave up 3 bases; unmatched junction bases: 10. CDR1 is DFQATT and CDR2 is SNEGSKA in the germline V gene (reference sequence).

This clonotype was observed many times. The CDR3 reads CASSLQGLAGGPYRNEQFF. CDR3 in DNA: TGTGCCAGCAGCTTACAGGGACTAGCGGGAGGGCCTTATAGGAATGAGCAGTTCTTC. V is TRBV7-2 and J is TRBJ2-1; 16 nucleotides line up with TRBD2. Germline lookup yields CDR1 SGHTA and CDR2 FQGNSA. The CDR3 spans 19 residues. J lost 7 bases, V lost 2 bases, and 11 bases had no gene match.

The chain is built from TRBV3-1 and TRBJ2-7; 7 bases match TRBD2. V trimming: 5 bases; J trimming: 4 bases; junction bases outside the gene matches: 8. The CDR3 has 14 amino acids. Germline CDR1 is LGHDT and CDR2 is YNNKEL (reference sequence). CDR3 nucleotides: TGTGCCAGCAGCAAGCCCGGGGGAGGGTACGAGCAGTACTTC. Amino acid sequence: CASSKPGGGYEQYF.

Ten or more counts support this clonotype. V gene TRBV5-5 combines with J gene TRBJ2-3; 7 bases match TRBD1. J gave up 1 base and V 0 bases, and 2 bases lay outside the gene matches. This CDR3 spans 15 amino acids. Germline-derived CDR1 and CDR2 are SGHKS and YYEKEE (reference sequence). CDR3: CASSLDGTGTDTQYF. Here the CDR3 DNA reads TGTGCCAGCAGCTTGGATGGGACAGGCACAGATACGCAGTATTTT.

This clonotype was seen only a few times. The CDR3 DNA reads as TGTGCCAGCAGCCCGCGTTCGGGACAGGGTCAATACGAGCAGTACTTC. It codes for CASSPRSGQGQYEQYF. The genes are TRBV7-2 and TRBJ2-7, with TRBD1 matching 9 bases. The CDR3 has 16 residues. J lost 4 bases, V lost 5 bases, and 12 bases had no gene match. The germline V gene encodes CDR1 SGHTA and CDR2 FQGNSA.

The chain is built from TRBV20-1 and TRBJ2-1, with 14 bases lining up with TRBD2. After removal of 3 bases from V and 10 bases from J, the junction contained 5 bases not matched to a gene. The CDR3 covers 14 residues. In germline, CDR1 is DFQATT, CDR2 SNEGSKA (reference sequence). CDR3 residues: CSARRLAGGVEQFF. DNA of the CDR3: TGCAGTGCTAGGAGACTAGCGGGAGGGGTGGAGCAGTTCTTC.

This clonotype turned up a few times. CDR3 protein: CASSFGQGPLHF. In DNA, the CDR3 is TGTGCCAGCAGTTTCGGACAGGGACCCCTCCACTTT. The chain links TRBV12-3 or TRBV12-4 to TRBJ1-6, with TRBD1 identical over 8 bases. With 3 bases clipped from V and 12 bases from J, the junction kept 1 base outside the gene matches. CDR3 length: 12 residues.

V and J are TRBV7-8 and TRBJ2-7; tentatively, D is TRBD1 (6 bases). V lost 5 bases and J lost 8, with 25 bases in between. Looked up from germline, CDR1 is SGHVS and CDR2 is FQNEAQ. The CDR3 covers 16 residues. The CDR3 nucleotides read TGTGCCAGCAGCCCGGCCGGACAGCTTAGGGGTAATCAGCAGTACTTC. Translating gives CASSPAGQLRGNQQYF.

This chain links TRBV20-1 with TRBJ1-5, with 12 bases that match TRBD1. The V gene end was trimmed by 3 bases and the J gene end by 6 bases; junction bases not matched to a gene: 12. Germline-derived CDR1 and CDR2 are DFQATT and SNEGSKA (reference sequence). This CDR3 is built from 17 residues. The chain's CDR3 is CSARLRDRGRRSQPQHF. CDR3 nucleotide sequence: TGCAGTGCTAGGCTCCGGGACAGGGGGCGTCGAAGTCAGCCCCAGCATTTT.